This is a list of T cell receptor beta chains from one sample in a study of T cells in Graves' hyperthyroidism and ophthalmopathy. TCRdb used MiXCR to reprocess the multiplex PCR reads, holding one entry per CDR3 protein. The profile shows around 290,000 distinct CDR3 sequences, over 15% of them singletons. Specimen: blood. Source of these receptors: a woman aged 55-69 years with Graves' ophthalmopathy. Each CDR3 is given with its conserved first and last residue. The D gene is left open where the match is weak. Clone size is stated in some rows and not others, as once, few, many or a class when expanded.

TRBV4-3	TRBD1	-	TRBJ1-2	TGCGCCAGCAGCCGAGCCTCCTCGGGGACAGGGGGCTATGGCTACACCTTC	CASSRASSGTGGYGYTF
TRBV5-1	-	many	TRBJ2-5	TGTGCCAGCAGTTTGGGGGTCCAAGAGACCCAGTACTTC	CASSLGVQETQYF
TRBV20-1	TRBD2	many	TRBJ2-3	TGCAGTGCTAGGGGGGGGACTAACCCCACAGATACGCAGTATTTT	CSARGGTNPTDTQYF
TRBV30	-	many	TRBJ2-5	TGTGCCTGGAGTGTAGGGAGGGAGACCCAGTACTTC	CAWSVGRETQYF
TRBV7-2	TRBD2	many	TRBJ2-3	TGTGCCAGCAGCCCCTTTGGAGCGGGGGAAACAGATACGCAGTATTTT	CASSPFGAGETDTQYF
TRBV6-1	TRBD1	many	TRBJ2-5	TGTGCCAGCAGTCCTGGGGGACAGGGGGCAGGGACCCAGTACTTC	CASSPGGQGAGTQYF
TRBV20-1	-	many	TRBJ2-5	TGCAGTGCTAGAACACCAGGGCCAGAGACCCAGTACTTC	CSARTPGPETQYF
TRBV19	-	-	TRBJ1-6	TGTGCCAGTAGTATAGAACGGAAAAATTCACCCCTCCACTTT	CASSIERKNSPLHF
TRBV27	TRBD1	few	TRBJ2-3	TGTGCCAGCAGTTTATTAGGGGGCCAATTTACAGATACGCAGTATTTT	CASSLLGGQFTDTQYF
TRBV12-3/TRBV12-4	TRBD1	many	TRBJ2-7	TGTGCCAGCGAAGGAGGGACAGGGGCAACCGAGCAGTACTTC	CASEGGTGATEQYF
TRBV6-1	-	many	TRBJ1-5	TGTGCCAGCAGTGTGGGTCAGCCCCAGCATTTT	CASSVGQPQHF
TRBV5-1	TRBD1	many	TRBJ2-7	TGCGCCAGCAGCTTTTGGACAGGGACCTACGAGCAGTACTTC	CASSFWTGTYEQYF
TRBV28	-	-	TRBJ1-2	TGTGCCAGCGTAGCAGGGCCTAACTATGGCTACACCTTC	CASVAGPNYGYTF
TRBV5-1	TRBD1	many	TRBJ2-7	TGCGCCAGCAGCTGGGACAGGGCAACAGAGCAGTACTTC	CASSWDRATEQYF
TRBV3-1	-	many	TRBJ1-4	TGTGCCAGCAGCCAACGGGTACAGGGCGATGAAAAACTGTTTTTT	CASSQRVQGDEKLFF
TRBV5-1	-	-	TRBJ1-1	TGCGCCAGCAGCTTGTGGGGGGGCACTGAAGCTTTCTTT	CASSLWGGTEAFF
TRBV5-6	-	-	TRBJ2-6	TGTGCCAGCAGCTCCCCAGGGGCTGGGGCCAACGTCCTGACTTTC	CASSSPGAGANVLTF
TRBV3-1	-	few	TRBJ1-1	TGTGCCAGCAGCCCCTCTTGGCCTTTGCGGGGGAGGTCCACTGAAGCTTTCTTT	CASSPSWPLRGRSTEAFF
TRBV6-5	TRBD1	-	TRBJ2-7	TGTGCCAGCAATTACCTACAGGGGGACCACGAGCAGTACTTC	CASNYLQGDHEQYF
TRBV5-1	-	many	TRBJ1-2	TGCGCCAGCATGGCCCTTGGGGGAGGCCCTTTGGATGGCTACACCTTC	CASMALGGGPLDGYTF
TRBV5-4	-	many	TRBJ2-1	TGTGCCAGCAGCTTGGCGGGTGGACTGAAATACAATGAGCAGTTCTTC	CASSLAGGLKYNEQFF
TRBV12-3/TRBV12-4	TRBD1	many	TRBJ1-2	TGTGCCAGCAGTTTATACAGACAGGGGGCTAACTATGGCTACACCTTC	CASSLYRQGANYGYTF
TRBV15	-	-	TRBJ2-3	TGTGCCACCAGCTCCGGGCAGCCAGATACGCAGTATTTT	CATSSGQPDTQYF
TRBV12-3/TRBV12-4	-	many	TRBJ1-2	TGTGCCAGCAGTTTAGACAGGGTGGGCGGCTACACCTTC	CASSLDRVGGYTF
TRBV7-2	TRBD1	-	TRBJ2-7	TGTGCCAGCAGCCAATTTAGGACAGGGGGTGGGCAGGCCTACGAGCAGTACTTC	CASSQFRTGGGQAYEQYF
TRBV20-1	-	many	TRBJ2-5	TGCAGTGCTCTCCTGGGACTTCTACAAGAGACCCAGTACTTC	CSALLGLLQETQYF
TRBV9	-	-	TRBJ1-2	TGTGCCAGCAGCCCAAGTGGAGTAACCGGCTACACCTTC	CASSPSGVTGYTF
TRBV6-2/TRBV6-3	TRBD2	-	TRBJ2-5	TGTGCCAGCAGTTTCGGACTAGTTAAGGCGACCCAGTACTTC	CASSFGLVKATQYF
TRBV30	TRBD1	-	TRBJ1-1	TGTGCCTGGGTCCGGGACAGGGTTACTGAAGCTTTCTTT	CAWVRDRVTEAFF
TRBV27	TRBD1	many	TRBJ1-2	TGCGCCAGCAGTCGCCGACAGGGCGATGGCTACACCTTC	CASSRRQGDGYTF
TRBV15	-	few	TRBJ2-5	TGTGCCACCAGCAGAGAGGGTTGGGAGACCCAGTACTTC	CATSREGWETQYF
TRBV15	TRBD1	few	TRBJ2-7	TGTGCCACCAGCAGTGGACAGGGTACCGGTGCCTACGAGCAGTACTTC	CATSSGQGTGAYEQYF
TRBV4-2	-	few	TRBJ1-2	TGTGCCAGCAGCCAACCACCAGGCTGGGGGGGGGTCTATGGCTACACCTTC	CASSQPPGWGGVYGYTF
TRBV7-2	-	few	TRBJ1-4	TGTGCGAGCGGGGACGGGGGTAATGAAAAACTGTTTTTT	CASGDGGNEKLFF
TRBV6-1	-	-	TRBJ2-6	TGTGCCAGCAGCTTCGACTACTCTGGGGCCAACGTCCTGACTTTC	CASSFDYSGANVLTF
TRBV3-1	-	many	TRBJ2-7	TGTGCCAGCAGCCAAGAGCGGCGGGCCTACGAGCAGTACTTC	CASSQERRAYEQYF
TRBV5-5	TRBD1	-	TRBJ2-1	TGTGCCAGCAGCTTGGGGACAGGGACCGATGAGCAGTTCTTC	CASSLGTGTDEQFF
TRBV6-4	TRBD1	few	TRBJ1-2	TGTGCCAGCAGTTTGCGGACAGGGGGTATAGGCTACACCTTC	CASSLRTGGIGYTF
TRBV11-3	TRBD1	many	TRBJ2-1	TGTGCCAGCAGCTTGACAGGGGCGGGATACAATGAGCAGTTCTTC	CASSLTGAGYNEQFF
TRBV2	-	-	TRBJ2-5	TGTGCCAGCAGGCAGGATCAAGAGACCCAGTACTTC	CASRQDQETQYF
TRBV9	-	-	TRBJ2-7	TGTGCCAGCAGCGTAGACGGGGGAAACGAGCAGTACTTC	CASSVDGGNEQYF
TRBV20-1	-	-	TRBJ2-5	TGCAGTGCACTCCTAAGACGGCCCCAAGAGACCCAGTACTTC	CSALLRRPQETQYF
TRBV2	-	many	TRBJ1-1	TGTGCCAGCACTCGGCTAATGAACACTGAAGCTTTCTTT	CASTRLMNTEAFF
TRBV7-6	TRBD1	few	TRBJ1-4	TGTGCCAGCAGCTTAGGCCGGACGACAGGGTTCGGGGAAAAACTGTTTTTT	CASSLGRTTGFGEKLFF
TRBV12-3/TRBV12-4	TRBD1	many	TRBJ1-5	TGTGCCAGCACGGGGATAGGGGGCGCAAAGTTACATTTT	CASTGIGGAKLHF
TRBV7-2	-	many	TRBJ2-3	TGTGCCAGCAGCTTAGTTGGCGGGACCCCAGATACGCAGTATTTT	CASSLVGGTPDTQYF
TRBV7-2	TRBD1	-	TRBJ2-7	TGTGCCAGCAGCCCCGGGACAGGGGGATGGGAGCAGTACTTC	CASSPGTGGWEQYF
TRBV7-6	-	few	TRBJ2-6	TGTGCCAGCAGCTTAGTGACAGGAAACTCTGGGGCCAACGTCCTGACTTTC	CASSLVTGNSGANVLTF
TRBV9	TRBD1	-	TRBJ2-1	TGTGCCAGCAGCTCTTGGGACAGGGGGGATGAGCAGTTCTTC	CASSSWDRGDEQFF
TRBV7-9	-	many	TRBJ1-2	TGTGCCAGCAGCTCCGAGGGGGGGCGCGGGGATGGCTACACCTTC	CASSSEGGRGDGYTF
TRBV30	-	many	TRBJ2-5	TGTGCCTGGAGTGTGACCGGGGGCCAAGAGACCCAGTACTTC	CAWSVTGGQETQYF
TRBV13	TRBD1	-	TRBJ2-7	TGTGCCAGCAGCGGAATGCCCTCTGGGGGACAGGAAGGATACGAGCAGTACTTC	CASSGMPSGGQEGYEQYF
TRBV6-2/TRBV6-3	-	many	TRBJ1-2	TGTGCCAGCAGTATAGACGGAACTAACTATGGCTACACCTTC	CASSIDGTNYGYTF
TRBV28	-	many	TRBJ2-1	TGTGCCCGCGGGTGGGGTGAGCAGTTCTTC	CARGWGEQFF
TRBV18	TRBD1	many	TRBJ2-1	TGTGCCAGCTCACCCATGGACAGGTGGAGTGAGCAGTTCTTC	CASSPMDRWSEQFF
TRBV11-2	TRBD1	many	TRBJ2-1	TGTGCCAGCAGGCGGATTGGGACAGGGGTGAAGTTCTTC	CASRRIGTGVKFF
TRBV6-1	-	-	TRBJ2-3	TGTGCCAGCAGTGACCGCTACCGGGAGATGACAGATACGCAGTATTTT	CASSDRYREMTDTQYF
TRBV9	TRBD1	few	TRBJ2-5	TGTGCCAGCAGCACCACAGGGGGCCGAGAGACCCAGTACTTC	CASSTTGGRETQYF
TRBV28	-	many	TRBJ2-1	TGTGCCAGCAGAGACCGAGGGGTTCAGTTCTTC	CASRDRGVQFF